A single sample is the source of the 21 T cell receptor beta chains below, sequenced in a study of shared clonotypes between healthy human individuals. Clones were read by immunoSEQ multiplex PCR, and TCRdb kept only the in-frame ones, dropping some. The profile shows a few million clones, just over 90% of them singletons. The sequencing sample was made of naive CD4+ T cells from PBMCs. Noted subset: CD45RA+ positively selected. Receptor source: a man younger than 30 in good health. Some clones in this sample may be carry-over from other donors' samples.

The V and J genes are TRBV10-3 and TRBJ1-2; no reliable D call. The CDR3 is 13 residues long. In germline, CDR1 is ENHRY, CDR2 SYGVKD. V lost 7 bases, J lost 5 bases, and 14 bases lay in between. The DNA of the CDR3 is TGTGCCATCAATCAAGGCGGCGCTTATGGCTACACCTTC. Translation gives CAINQGGAYGYTF.

Many counts were recorded for this clone. This chain connects TRBV7-6 to TRBJ2-5, with 8 bases fitting TRBD2. The length of the CDR3 is 15 residues. Germline V gives CDR1 SGHVS, CDR2 FNYEAQ. The ends lost 2 bases at V and 5 bases at J; junction bases unmatched: 7. The CDR3 DNA follows: TGTGCCAGCAGCTTATCCGGGGGGGGGACGGAGACCCAGTACTTC. Protein sequence: CASSLSGGGTETQYF.

The gene calls are TRBV2 and TRBJ2-5; D remains unclear. Germline CDR1 and CDR2: SNHLY and FYNNEI. The length of the CDR3 is 13 residues. V lost 5 bases to trimming and J lost 5 bases, with 12 bases between them. CDR3 DNA sequence: TGTGCCAGCAGTAGGTCCAGCCCGGAGACCCAGTACTTC. Its translation: CASSRSSPETQYF.

The J gene is TRBJ1-2, the V gene TRBV11-2, with 10 bases lining up with TRBD1. The CDR3 runs to 15 residues. Germline V gene lookup returns CDR1 SGHAT and CDR2 FQNNGV. J lost 7 bases, V lost 5 bases, and 10 bases had no gene match. The CDR3 DNA sequence: TGTGCCAGCAGCCCGTCGGGACAGGGGAGTGGTGGCTACACCTTC. Translated: CASSPSGQGSGGYTF. The entire variable domain, with the rest obtained from reference TRBV11-2 and TRBJ1-2, is as follows: EAGVAQSPRYKIIEKRQSVAFWCNPISGHATLYWYQQILGQGPKLLIQFQNNGVVDDSQLPKDRFSAERLKGVDSTLKIQPAKLEDSAVYLCASSPSGQGSGGYTFGSGTRLTVV.

The rearrangement joins TRBV18 to TRBJ2-5, with 13 positions matching TRBD2. Germline assignment: CDR1 KGHSH and CDR2 LQKENI. This CDR3 has 16 amino acids. V lost 4 bases, J lost 5 bases, and 7 bases stayed unmatched. CDR3 coding DNA: TGTGCCAGCTCACAGGGACTAGCGGGAATTTCGGAGACCCAGTACTTC. Translation: CASSQGLAGISETQYF.

This CDR3 is CASSPWGVDEQYF. The CDR3 nucleotides are TGTGCCAGCAGCCCGTGGGGGGTAGACGAGCAGTACTTC. V is TRBV6-5 and J is TRBJ2-7; D is perhaps TRBD2 (6 bases). V dropped 6 bases and J dropped 5 bases, with 14 bases sitting between them. The length of the CDR3 is 13 residues. CDR1 and CDR2 from the germline V gene are MNHEY and SVGAGI.

The chain has TRBV28 and TRBJ2-7, with 7 nucleotides matching TRBD2. The CDR3 extends over 16 amino acids. V was pared by 11 bases and J by 2 bases, with 18 bases of the junction left unmatched. Germline V gene sequence: CDR1 MDHEN, CDR2 SYDVKM. The DNA of the CDR3 is TGTGCCGACATCTTCTGGGGAGCTAGCGGCCCCTACGAGCAGTACTTC. Residues: CADIFWGASGPYEQYF.

This clone occurred a few times. J is TRBJ1-4 and V is TRBV19; no clear D. The CDR3 covers 13 residues. Trimming removed 3 bases at V and 8 bases at J, with 10 bases between. From germline, CDR1 is LNHDA and CDR2 SQIVND (reference sequence). The CDR3 nucleotides are TGTGCCAGTAGTATTCTGATAACGGAAAAACTGTTTTTT. Translation gives CASSILITEKLFF.

The V gene is TRBV27, the J gene TRBJ2-7; unclear D gene. CDR3 length equals 14 residues. Germline V gene lookup returns CDR1 MNHEY and CDR2 SMNVEV (reference sequence). V lost 5 bases to trimming and J lost 4 bases, with 15 bases between them. The CDR3 DNA sequence: TGTGCCAGCAGTGCTTTCCTTATGGATTACGAGCAGTACTTC. Translation gives CASSAFLMDYEQYF.

The chain uses TRBV5-1 and TRBJ2-6, with unresolved D. This CDR3 is 17 amino acids long. The germline gives CDR1 SGHRS, CDR2 YFSETQ. V shed 7 bases and J shed 2 bases, with 19 bases lying between them. The CDR3 loop reads CASSPLPQGTGANVLTF. For the CDR3, the DNA is TGCGCCAGCTCCCCTCTCCCTCAAGGAACTGGGGCCAACGTCCTGACTTTC.

This clone occurred once. CDR3: CASSFLAQNEQFF. DNA for the CDR3: TGTGCCAGCAGTTTTCTAGCCCAAAATGAGCAGTTCTTC. The rearrangement joins TRBV28 to TRBJ2-1; tentatively, D is TRBD2 (5 bases). This CDR3 has 13 amino acids. Trimming pared 3 bases from V and 7 bases from J, leaving 10 bases between. Looked up from germline, CDR1 is MDHEN and CDR2 is SYDVKM.

The chain employs TRBV5-1 and TRBJ2-5; 9 bases agree with TRBD2. CDR1 is SGHRS, CDR2 YFSETQ, per germline. V trimming: 3 bases; J trimming: 4 bases; junction bases outside the gene matches: 10. The CDR3 has 16 amino acids. In DNA form, the CDR3 reads TGCGCCAGCAGCTCCCTAGCGGGGAATAGGGTAGAGACCCAGTACTTC. It yields the protein CASSSLAGNRVETQYF.

This rearrangement joins TRBV27 to TRBJ2-3; D unresolved. Between the trimmed V and J ends, which lost 4 bases and 0 bases, there was a span of 17 bases. CDR1 and CDR2 (germline): MNHEY, SMNVEV (reference sequence). The CDR3 covers 17 residues. The CDR3 nucleotides read TGTGCCAGCAGTTCCAGGTCGATAAAACAAAGCACAGATACGCAGTATTTT. It yields the protein CASSSRSIKQSTDTQYF.

V is TRBV4-3 and J is TRBJ2-3, with TRBD2 matching over 7 bases. Germline trimming cut 0 bases from V and 6 bases from J; bases unmatched to any gene: 6. The CDR3 length is 15 residues. In germline, CDR1 is LGHNA, CDR2 YSLEER. DNA of the CDR3: TGCGCCAGCAGCCAAGATGGGGGGGTTTGGGATACGCAGTATTTT. This encodes CASSQDGGVWDTQYF.

The rearrangement joins TRBV28 to TRBJ1-1; weak D call: TRBD1 (5 bases). Trimming took 6 bases from V and 5 from J, leaving 10 bases between them. The CDR3 is 12 residues long. The germline V gene encodes CDR1 MDHEN and CDR2 SYDVKM. This CDR3 is CASSPRATEAFF. As DNA, the CDR3 is TGTGCCAGCAGCCCCAGGGCGACTGAAGCTTTCTTT. Looking up the rest from reference TRBV28 and TRBJ1-1 gives the full variable domain: DVKVTQSSRYLVKRTGEKVFLECVQDMDHENMFWYRQDPGLGLRLIYFSYDVKMKEKGDIPEGYSVSREKKERFSLILESASTNQTSMYLCASSPRATEAFFGQGTRLTVV.

V usage is TRBV5-1 and J usage is TRBJ2-1, with D possibly matching TRBD2 (6 bases). The CDR3 has 14 residues. Germline-derived CDR1 and CDR2 are SGHRS and YFSETQ. The V gene lost 0 bases and the J gene lost 7 bases, with 11 bases spanning the gap. CDR3 bases: TGCGCCAGCAGCTTGGGACCGGAGGGTAATGAGCAGTTCTTC. This gives the protein CASSLGPEGNEQFF.

The rearrangement joins TRBV18 to TRBJ2-2; D call uncertain. V was trimmed by 4 bases and J by 7 bases, leaving 16 bases between them. There are 15 residues in the CDR3. The germline CDR1 and CDR2 sequences are KGHSH and LQKENI. CDR3 DNA sequence: TGTGCCAGCTCACAACCCGTGGCCCCGGTCGGGGAGCTGTTTTTT. Protein sequence: CASSQPVAPVGELFF.

This clone has only one observation. The chain links TRBV5-6 to TRBJ1-2; no definite D call. Germline CDR1 and CDR2: SGHDT and YYEEEE. The V end lost 2 bases, the J end lost 8 bases, and 16 bases lay between the germline ends. This CDR3 contains 14 residues. CDR3 region: CASSLVGPFSGYTF. CDR3 in DNA: TGTGCCAGCAGCTTAGTGGGCCCCTTCTCCGGCTACACCTTC.

A remark on this clone: This sample includes further DNA sequences coding for the same CDR3. The chain joins TRBV18 to TRBJ2-7; D unclear. Germline V gene lookup returns CDR1 KGHSH and CDR2 LQKENI. The CDR3 sequence is 11 residues long. Trimming shortened V by 5 bases and J by 2 bases, and 4 bases separated the two germline ends. CDR3 bases: TGTGCCAGCTCATCAGCCTACGAGCAGTACTTC. The encoded protein is CASSSAYEQYF.

The V gene is TRBV5-1, the J gene TRBJ2-1, with TRBD1 matching 7 bases. Germline CDR1 and CDR2: SGHRS and YFSETQ. The CDR3 covers 15 residues. V trimming: 1 base; J trimming: 2 bases; junction bases outside the gene matches: 3. CDR3: CASSLTGETYNEQFF. In nucleotides, the CDR3 is TGCGCCAGCAGCTTGACAGGGGAAACCTACAATGAGCAGTTCTTC.

This chain links TRBV5-4 with TRBJ1-2; D is unresolved. Germline CDR1 SGHNT, CDR2 YYREEE (reference sequence). V dropped 1 base and J dropped 5 bases, with 15 bases sitting between them. This CDR3 has 15 residues. The CDR3 DNA reads as TGTGCCAGCAGCTTGCCCGAGCCAGCCCCGTATGGCTACACCTTC. Protein: CASSLPEPAPYGYTF.